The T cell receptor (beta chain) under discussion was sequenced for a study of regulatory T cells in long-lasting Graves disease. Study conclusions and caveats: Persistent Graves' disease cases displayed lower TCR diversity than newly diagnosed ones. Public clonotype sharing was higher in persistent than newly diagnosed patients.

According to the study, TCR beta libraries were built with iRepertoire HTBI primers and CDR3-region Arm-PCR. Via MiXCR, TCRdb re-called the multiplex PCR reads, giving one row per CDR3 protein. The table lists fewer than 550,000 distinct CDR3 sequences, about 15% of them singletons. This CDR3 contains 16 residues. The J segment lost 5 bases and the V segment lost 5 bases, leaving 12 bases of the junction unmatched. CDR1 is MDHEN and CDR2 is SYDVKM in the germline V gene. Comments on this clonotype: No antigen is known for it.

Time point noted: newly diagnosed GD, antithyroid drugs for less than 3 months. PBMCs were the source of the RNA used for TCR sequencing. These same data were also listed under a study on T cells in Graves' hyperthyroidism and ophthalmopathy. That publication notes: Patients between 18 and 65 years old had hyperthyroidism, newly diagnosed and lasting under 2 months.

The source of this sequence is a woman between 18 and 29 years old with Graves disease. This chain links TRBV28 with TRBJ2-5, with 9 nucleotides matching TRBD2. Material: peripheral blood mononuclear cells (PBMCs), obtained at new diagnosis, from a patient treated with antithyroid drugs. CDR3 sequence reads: CASSQWGRAGGETQYF. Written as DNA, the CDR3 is TGTGCCAGCAGTCAGTGGGGAAGGGCGGGAGGGGAGACCCAGTACTTC.